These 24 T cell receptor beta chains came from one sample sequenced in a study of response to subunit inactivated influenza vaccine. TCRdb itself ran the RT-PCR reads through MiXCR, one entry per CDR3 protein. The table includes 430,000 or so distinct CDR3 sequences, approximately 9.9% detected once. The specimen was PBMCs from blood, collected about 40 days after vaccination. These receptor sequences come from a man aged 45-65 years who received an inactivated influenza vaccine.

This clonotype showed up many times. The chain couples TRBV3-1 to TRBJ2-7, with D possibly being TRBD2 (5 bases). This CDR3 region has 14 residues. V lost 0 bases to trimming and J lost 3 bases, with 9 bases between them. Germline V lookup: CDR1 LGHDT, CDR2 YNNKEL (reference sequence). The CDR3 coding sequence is TGTGCCAGCAGCCAAGATTTCGGGAACTACGAGCAGTACTTC. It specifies CASSQDFGNYEQYF.

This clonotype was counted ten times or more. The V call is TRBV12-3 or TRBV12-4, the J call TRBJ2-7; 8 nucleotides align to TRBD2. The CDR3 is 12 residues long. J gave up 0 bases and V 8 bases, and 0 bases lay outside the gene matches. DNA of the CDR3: TGTGCCAGCGGGACTAGCTCCTACGAGCAGTACTTC. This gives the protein CASGTSSYEQYF.

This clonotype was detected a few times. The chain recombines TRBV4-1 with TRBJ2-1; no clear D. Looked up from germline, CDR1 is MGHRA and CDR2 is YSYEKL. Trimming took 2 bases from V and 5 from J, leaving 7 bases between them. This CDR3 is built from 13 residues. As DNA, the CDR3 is TGCGCCAGCAGCCAACCCCTCAACAATGAGCAGTTCTTC. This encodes CASSQPLNNEQFF.

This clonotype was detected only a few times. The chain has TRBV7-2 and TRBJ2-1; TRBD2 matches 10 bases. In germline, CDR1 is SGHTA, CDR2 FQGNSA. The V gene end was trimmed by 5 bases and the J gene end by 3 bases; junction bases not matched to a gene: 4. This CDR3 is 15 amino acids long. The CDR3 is CASSRLAGFYNEQFF. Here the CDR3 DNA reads TGTGCCAGCAGCCGACTAGCGGGTTTCTACAATGAGCAGTTCTTC.

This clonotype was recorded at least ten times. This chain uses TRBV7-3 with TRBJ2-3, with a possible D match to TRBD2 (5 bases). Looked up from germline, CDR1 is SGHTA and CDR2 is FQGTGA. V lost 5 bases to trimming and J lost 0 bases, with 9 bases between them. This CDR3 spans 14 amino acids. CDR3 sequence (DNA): TGTGCCAGCAGCCGGTCGGGGAGCACAGATACGCAGTATTTT. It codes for CASSRSGSTDTQYF.

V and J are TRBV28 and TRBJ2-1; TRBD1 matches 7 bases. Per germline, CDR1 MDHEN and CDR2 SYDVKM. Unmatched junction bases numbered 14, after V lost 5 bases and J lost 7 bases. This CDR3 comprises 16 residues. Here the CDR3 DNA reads TGTGCCAGCAGTCCTAATAGGAGACAGGGTGATAATGAGCAGTTCTTC. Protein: CASSPNRRQGDNEQFF.

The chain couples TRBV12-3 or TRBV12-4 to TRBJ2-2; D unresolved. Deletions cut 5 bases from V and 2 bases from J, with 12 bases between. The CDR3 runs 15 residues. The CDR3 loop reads CASSHAEDNTGELFF. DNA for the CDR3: TGTGCCAGCAGTCATGCTGAAGACAACACCGGGGAGCTGTTTTTT.

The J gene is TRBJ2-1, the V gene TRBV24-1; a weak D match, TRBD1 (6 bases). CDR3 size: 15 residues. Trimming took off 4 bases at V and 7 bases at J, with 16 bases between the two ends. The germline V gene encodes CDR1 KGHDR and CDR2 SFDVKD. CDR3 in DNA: TGTGCCACCAGTGAACAGGGTCTTGATGGAAATGAGCAGTTCTTC. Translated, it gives CATSEQGLDGNEQFF.

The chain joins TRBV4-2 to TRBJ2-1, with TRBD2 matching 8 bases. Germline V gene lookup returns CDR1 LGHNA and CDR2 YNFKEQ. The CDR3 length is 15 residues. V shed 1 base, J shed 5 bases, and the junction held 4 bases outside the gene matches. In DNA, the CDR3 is TGTGCCAGCAGCCAAGCAAGCGGGAGCCACAATGAGCAGTTCTTC. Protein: CASSQASGSHNEQFF.

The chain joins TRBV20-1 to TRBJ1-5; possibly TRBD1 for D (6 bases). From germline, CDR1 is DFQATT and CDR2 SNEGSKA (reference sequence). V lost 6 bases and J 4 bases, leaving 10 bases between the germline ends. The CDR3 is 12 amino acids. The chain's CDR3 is CSASQGNQPQHF. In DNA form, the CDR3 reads TGCAGTGCCTCCCAGGGGAATCAGCCCCAGCATTTT.

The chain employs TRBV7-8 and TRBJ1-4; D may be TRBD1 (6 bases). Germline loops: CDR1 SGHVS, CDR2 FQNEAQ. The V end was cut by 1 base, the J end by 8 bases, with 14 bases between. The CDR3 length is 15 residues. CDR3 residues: CASSLGAGDSEKLFF. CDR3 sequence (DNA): TGTGCCAGCAGCTTAGGGGCAGGGGATTCGGAAAAACTGTTTTTT.

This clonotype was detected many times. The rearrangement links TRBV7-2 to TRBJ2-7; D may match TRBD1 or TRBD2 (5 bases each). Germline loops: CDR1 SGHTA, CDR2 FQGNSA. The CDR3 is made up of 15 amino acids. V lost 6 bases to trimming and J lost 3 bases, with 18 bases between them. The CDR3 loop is CASSSKLGTFYEQYF. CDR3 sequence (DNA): TGTGCCAGCAGTTCCAAGCTCGGGACCTTCTACGAGCAGTACTTC.

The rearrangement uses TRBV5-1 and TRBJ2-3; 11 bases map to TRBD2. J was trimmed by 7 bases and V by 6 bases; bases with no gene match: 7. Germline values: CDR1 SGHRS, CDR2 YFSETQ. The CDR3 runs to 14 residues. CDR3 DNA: TGCGCCAGCACCGCCGGGACTAGCGGTAATACGCAGTATTTT. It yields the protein CASTAGTSGNTQYF.

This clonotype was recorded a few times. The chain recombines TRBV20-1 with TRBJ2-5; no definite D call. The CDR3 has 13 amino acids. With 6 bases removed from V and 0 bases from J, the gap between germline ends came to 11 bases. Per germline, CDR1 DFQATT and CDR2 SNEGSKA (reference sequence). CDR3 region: CSALPADQETQYF. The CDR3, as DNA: TGCAGTGCCCTCCCCGCGGACCAAGAGACCCAGTACTTC.

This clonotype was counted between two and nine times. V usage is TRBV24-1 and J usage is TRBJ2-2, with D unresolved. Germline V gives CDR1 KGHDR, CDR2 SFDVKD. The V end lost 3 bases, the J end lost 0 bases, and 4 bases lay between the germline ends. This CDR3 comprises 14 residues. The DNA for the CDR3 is TGTGCCACCAGTGATCCCACGAACACCGGGGAGCTGTTTTTT. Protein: CATSDPTNTGELFF.

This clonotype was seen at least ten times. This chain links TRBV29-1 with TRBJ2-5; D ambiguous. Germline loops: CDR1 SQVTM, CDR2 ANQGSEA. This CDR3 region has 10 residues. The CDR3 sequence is CSGRQETQYF. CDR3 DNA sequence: TGCAGTGGACGGCAAGAGACCCAGTACTTC.

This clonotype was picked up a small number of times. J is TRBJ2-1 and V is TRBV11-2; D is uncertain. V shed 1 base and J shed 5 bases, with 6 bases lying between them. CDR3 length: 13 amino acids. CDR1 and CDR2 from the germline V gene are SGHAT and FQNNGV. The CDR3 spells CASSLVRDNEQFF. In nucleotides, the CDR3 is TGTGCCAGCAGCTTAGTTCGAGACAATGAGCAGTTCTTC.

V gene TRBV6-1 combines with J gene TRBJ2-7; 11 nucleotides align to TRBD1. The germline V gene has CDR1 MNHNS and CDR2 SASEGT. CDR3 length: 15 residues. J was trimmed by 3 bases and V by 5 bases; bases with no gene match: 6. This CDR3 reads CASSKYGTGGYEQYF. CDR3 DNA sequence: TGTGCCAGCAGTAAATACGGGACAGGGGGCTACGAGCAGTACTTC.

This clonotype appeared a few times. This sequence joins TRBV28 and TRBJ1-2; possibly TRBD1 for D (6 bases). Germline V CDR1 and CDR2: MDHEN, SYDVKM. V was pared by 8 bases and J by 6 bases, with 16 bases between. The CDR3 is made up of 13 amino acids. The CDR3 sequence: CASYPQGRDGYTF. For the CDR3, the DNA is TGTGCCAGCTACCCTCAGGGGCGTGATGGCTACACCTTC.

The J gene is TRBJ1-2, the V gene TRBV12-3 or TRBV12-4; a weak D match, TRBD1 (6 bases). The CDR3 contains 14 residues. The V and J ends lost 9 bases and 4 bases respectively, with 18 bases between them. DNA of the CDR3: TGTGCCAGTACCTCCGGGGGGCGCGGCTATGGCTACACCTTC. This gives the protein CASTSGGRGYGYTF.

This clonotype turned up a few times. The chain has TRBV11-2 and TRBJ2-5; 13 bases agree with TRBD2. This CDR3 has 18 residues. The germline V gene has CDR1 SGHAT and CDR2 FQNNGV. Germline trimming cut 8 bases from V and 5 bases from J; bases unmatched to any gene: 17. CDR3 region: CASLDREGLAGVMETQYF. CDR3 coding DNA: TGTGCCAGCCTTGACCGGGAAGGACTAGCGGGAGTTATGGAGACCCAGTACTTC.

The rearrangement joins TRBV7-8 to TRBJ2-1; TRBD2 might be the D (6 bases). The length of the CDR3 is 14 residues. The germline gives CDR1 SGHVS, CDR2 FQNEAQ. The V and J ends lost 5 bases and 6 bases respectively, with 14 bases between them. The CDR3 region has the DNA TGTGCCAGCAGCCCAGTTGGGGGAGGCAATGAGCAGTTCTTC. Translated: CASSPVGGGNEQFF.

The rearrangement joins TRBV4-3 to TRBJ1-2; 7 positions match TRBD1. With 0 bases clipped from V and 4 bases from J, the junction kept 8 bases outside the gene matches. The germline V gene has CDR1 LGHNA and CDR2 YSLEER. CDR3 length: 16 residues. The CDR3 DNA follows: TGCGCCAGCAGCCAAGATCCAACAGGGGCTACCTATGGCTACACCTTC. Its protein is CASSQDPTGATYGYTF.

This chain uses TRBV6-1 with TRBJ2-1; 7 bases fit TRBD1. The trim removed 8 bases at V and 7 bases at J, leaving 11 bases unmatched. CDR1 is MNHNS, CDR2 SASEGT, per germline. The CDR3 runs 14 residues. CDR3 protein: CASEPTGFGNEQFF. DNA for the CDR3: TGTGCCAGCGAACCGACAGGGTTCGGGAATGAGCAGTTCTTC.